Below, 29 T cell receptor beta chains from the same sample are listed, as sequenced in a study of PD-1 blockade in classical Hodgkin lymphoma. This table comes from immunoSEQ multiplex PCR, and its TCRdb copy is limited to in-frame clones, with some not included. This repertoire shows 55,000 to 75,000 clones, more than 85% found once; its top ten account for under 9.5%. Every patient was affected by relapse after autologous stem cell transplantation, while exposure to brentuximab vedotin was not uniform. The specimen comprised peripheral blood mononuclear cells (PBMCs), sampled at baseline. The receptors derive from a human donor with classical Hodgkin lymphoma.

In its sample, this clone was seen a few times. This chain joins TRBV5-1 and TRBJ1-1, with D perhaps TRBD1 (6 bases). The germline V gene encodes CDR1 SGHRS and CDR2 YFSETQ. CDR3 length: 16 residues. V gave up 0 bases and J gave up 1 base, with 13 bases separating them. CDR3 residues: CASSLDRAMRNTEAFF. The CDR3 DNA follows: TGCGCCAGCAGCTTGGACAGGGCTATGAGGAACACTGAAGCTTTCTTT.

The chain couples TRBV7-8 to TRBJ2-5; D is perhaps TRBD1 or TRBD2 (6 bases each). Trimming took off 4 bases at V and 5 bases at J, with 11 bases between the two ends. CDR1 and CDR2 (germline): SGHVS, FQNEAQ. The CDR3 length is 13 residues. The CDR3 bases are TGTGCCAGCAGCTCTCGAGGGGGGGAGACCCAGTACTTC. Its translation is CASSSRGGETQYF.

J is TRBJ2-4 and V is TRBV5-6; D is possibly TRBD1 (6 bases). Germline V gene data show CDR1 as SGHDT and CDR2 as YYEEEE. The CDR3 totals 15 residues. The V gene lost 4 bases and the J gene lost 4 bases, with 15 bases spanning the gap. The CDR3 nucleotides are TGTGCCAGCAGCCTTGGACAGCTACCAAAAAACATTCAGTACTTC. Its translation is CASSLGQLPKNIQYF.

This clone was found once. V is TRBV6-1 and J is TRBJ1-5; 9 nucleotides match TRBD1. This CDR3 has 14 amino acids. Per germline, CDR1 MNHNS and CDR2 SASEGT. Trimming cost V 4 bases and J 4 bases; bases outside gene matches: 2. The CDR3 coding sequence is TGTGCCAGCAGTGTCGGACAGGGGAATCAGCCCCAGCATTTT. It specifies CASSVGQGNQPQHF.

This chain connects TRBV27 to TRBJ2-5; D gene unclear. The CDR3 consists of 11 residues. With 7 bases removed from V and 2 bases from J, the gap between germline ends came to 5 bases. Germline CDR1 is MNHEY and CDR2 is SMNVEV (reference sequence). The CDR3: CASIAQETQYF. The CDR3 DNA is TGTGCCAGCATAGCACAAGAGACCCAGTACTTC.

The rearrangement links TRBV7-8 to TRBJ2-3; D not resolved. The CDR3 is 14 amino acids. Trimming removed 5 bases at V and 1 base at J, with 10 bases between. Germline CDR1 and CDR2: SGHVS and FQNEAQ. The DNA for the CDR3 is TGTGCCAGCAGCGAAGGGTCTGGCACAGATACGCAGTATTTT. Translating gives CASSEGSGTDTQYF.

This chain joins TRBV28 and TRBJ2-7, with D unresolved. The germline gives CDR1 MDHEN, CDR2 SYDVKM. The CDR3 extends over 14 amino acids. Trimming took off 4 bases at V and 3 bases at J, with 13 bases between the two ends. The CDR3: CASSYPARIYEQYF. Written as DNA, the CDR3 is TGTGCCAGCAGTTACCCTGCGCGAATCTACGAGCAGTACTTC.

The CDR3: CASSVEGSYEQYF. The CDR3 coding sequence is TGTGCCAGCAGCGTAGAAGGGTCCTACGAGCAGTACTTC. The chain is built from TRBV9 and TRBJ2-7; no clear D. The CDR3 contains 13 residues. CDR1 is SGDLS and CDR2 is YYNGEE in the germline V gene. V lost 0 bases, J lost 1 base, and 5 bases lay in between.

The chain joins TRBV27 to TRBJ2-3; a weak D match, TRBD2 (6 bases). From germline, CDR1 is MNHEY and CDR2 SMNVEV (reference sequence). The V end was cut by 3 bases, the J end by 2 bases, with 9 bases between. This CDR3 comprises 14 residues. CDR3 sequence: CASSFGGNTDTQYF. The CDR3 bases are TGTGCCAGCAGTTTTGGGGGGAACACAGATACGCAGTATTTT.

This chain joins TRBV19 and TRBJ2-2; 9 bases line up with TRBD1. Germline CDR1 LNHDA, CDR2 SQIVND (reference sequence). J gave up 4 bases and V 5 bases, and 2 bases lay outside the gene matches. This CDR3 region has 14 residues. CDR3 region: CASSPTGGTGELFF. CDR3 bases: TGTGCCAGTAGTCCGACAGGGGGCACCGGGGAGCTGTTTTTT.

The rearrangement links TRBV21-1 to TRBJ2-5. TRBV21-1 is given as a pseudogene. This CDR3 comprises 14 residues. The CDR3 loop is CASSKEWEEETQYF. The CDR3 nucleotides read TGTGCCAGCAGCAAAGAGTGGGAAGAGGAGACCCAGTACTTC.

J is TRBJ2-2 and V is TRBV4-3; 9 nucleotides match TRBD2. Germline values: CDR1 LGHNA, CDR2 YSLEER. V lost 0 bases to trimming and J lost 5 bases; unmatched junction nucleotides: 7. The CDR3 totals 17 residues. This chain's CDR3 is CASSQDGAGGWTGELFF. CDR3 DNA sequence: TGCGCCAGCAGCCAAGACGGGGCGGGAGGGTGGACCGGGGAGCTGTTTTTT.

The genes are TRBV7-9 and TRBJ2-6; 7 nucleotides align to TRBD1. Looked up from germline, CDR1 is SEHNR and CDR2 is FQNEAQ (reference sequence). Germline trimming cut 2 bases from V and 9 bases from J; bases unmatched to any gene: 7. This CDR3 has 15 residues. CDR3 sequence (DNA): TGTGCCAGCAGCTTATCGTGGACAGGCTTCAACGTCCTGACTTTC. It codes for CASSLSWTGFNVLTF.

The chain uses TRBV6-5 and TRBJ1-5; D is unresolved. Germline lookup yields CDR1 MNHEY and CDR2 SVGAGI. Trimming pared 0 bases from V and 3 bases from J, leaving 12 bases between. The CDR3 is made up of 16 amino acids. The DNA for the CDR3 is TGTGCCAGCAGTTACTCGAGCAGGAGCAACAATCAGCCCCAGCATTTT. Encoded protein: CASSYSSRSNNQPQHF.

The CDR3: CASSPDQETQYF. For the CDR3, the DNA is TGTGCCAGCAGCCCCGACCAAGAGACCCAGTACTTC. The chain links TRBV5-6 to TRBJ2-5; D unclear. Between the trimmed V and J ends, which lost 4 bases and 0 bases, there was a span of 4 bases. Germline CDR1 is SGHDT and CDR2 is YYEEEE. This CDR3 has 12 residues.

This clone has a single count. The CDR3 here is CASSVGVSYGYTF. DNA for the CDR3: TGTGCCAGCAGCGTAGGCGTAAGCTATGGCTACACCTTC. The chain employs TRBV9 and TRBJ1-2, with unresolved D. Germline-derived CDR1 and CDR2 are SGDLS and YYNGEE. CDR3 size: 13 residues. V was clipped by 0 bases and J by 4 bases, with 7 bases between them. Together with reference TRBV9 and TRBJ1-2, the CDR3 gives the full variable domain: DSGVTQTPKHLITATGQRVTLRCSPRSGDLSVYWYQQSLDQGLQFLIQYYNGEERAKGNILERFSAQQFPDLHSELNLSSLELGDSALYFCASSVGVSYGYTFGSGTRLTVV.

This chain joins TRBV30 and TRBJ1-3, with D tentatively TRBD1 (6 bases). The CDR3 is 14 residues long. Germline CDR1 and CDR2: GTSNPN and SVGIG (reference sequence). V was pared by 8 bases and J by 4 bases, with 18 bases between. CDR3 bases: TGTGCCCAAAGGGGGGCAGGGGACGGAAACACCATATATTTT. Translated: CAQRGAGDGNTIYF.

The chain joins TRBV7-2 to TRBJ1-5, with D possibly TRBD1 on 6 matching bases. Germline V lookup: CDR1 SGHTA, CDR2 FQGNSA. The CDR3 spans 16 residues. Deletions cut 5 bases from V and 1 base from J, with 15 bases between. CDR3 bases: TGTGCCAGCAGCCCTGGGGGACAACTAAGCAATCAGCCCCAGCATTTT. Amino acid sequence: CASSPGGQLSNQPQHF.

The chain carries TRBV11-1 and TRBJ2-3, with TRBD1 matching 8 bases. The CDR3 loop spans 13 amino acids. The germline CDR1 and CDR2 sequences are SGHAT and FQDESV (reference sequence). V lost 6 bases and J lost 6; bases outside the gene matches: 5. The CDR3 loop reads CASRGTGGDTQYF. DNA for the CDR3: TGTGCCAGCAGAGGAACAGGGGGGGATACGCAGTATTTT. Together with reference TRBV11-1 and TRBJ2-3, the CDR3 gives the full variable domain: EAEVAQSPRYKITEKSQAVAFWCDPISGHATLYWYRQILGQGPELLVQFQDESVVDDSQLPKDRFSAERLKGVDSTLKIQPAELGDSAMYLCASRGTGGDTQYFGPGTRLTVL.

The rearrangement links TRBV7-2 to TRBJ2-1; 7 bases align to TRBD2. Germline V CDR1 and CDR2: SGHTA, FQGNSA. The CDR3 spans 15 residues. V shed 1 base, J shed 8 bases, and the junction held 8 bases outside the gene matches. The CDR3 reads CASSLVGFGGDEQFF. The CDR3 DNA follows: TGTGCCAGCAGCTTAGTCGGCTTTGGGGGGGATGAGCAGTTCTTC.

The chain employs TRBV7-2 and TRBJ2-7; 7 bases match TRBD1. Germline V gives CDR1 SGHTA, CDR2 FQGNSA. The CDR3 spans 14 residues. V shed 5 bases and J 6 bases; nucleotides not matched to a gene: 10. The CDR3 bases are TGTGCCAGCAGCCATGGACAGGCCACCCGCGAGCAGTACTTC. This codes for CASSHGQATREQYF.

The chain carries TRBV5-6 and TRBJ1-2; D uncertain. Germline V gene lookup returns CDR1 SGHDT and CDR2 YYEEEE. There are 14 residues in the CDR3. The V end lost 1 base, the J end lost 2 bases, and 9 bases lay between the germline ends. The chain's CDR3 is CASSLNTVNYGYTF. CDR3 nucleotide sequence: TGTGCCAGCAGCTTGAATACAGTCAACTATGGCTACACCTTC.

The CDR3 region is CASSDPIMTGANTEAFF. In nucleotides, the CDR3 is TGCGCCAGCAGCGATCCCATCATGACAGGAGCGAACACTGAAGCTTTCTTT. The chain couples TRBV5-1 to TRBJ1-1; D possibly corresponds to TRBD1 (6 bases). The CDR3 is 17 residues long. Trimming shortened V by 4 bases and J by 1 base, and 20 bases separated the two germline ends. Germline V lookup: CDR1 SGHRS, CDR2 YFSETQ.

This clone was recorded once. This chain uses TRBV10-3 with TRBJ1-2, with a weak D call TRBD1 (6 bases). Trimming stripped 6 bases from V and 3 bases from J, with 23 bases between. Germline-derived CDR1 and CDR2 are ENHRY and SYGVKD. The CDR3 consists of 17 residues. In nucleotides, the CDR3 is TGTGCCATCAGGCAGGGGCACGCTAAAGGAGTTCACTATGGCTACACCTTC. Amino acids: CAIRQGHAKGVHYGYTF.

The J gene is TRBJ2-7, the V gene TRBV5-4; D possibly corresponds to TRBD1 (6 bases). V was shortened by 7 bases and J by 0 bases, with 11 bases between the two germline ends. Germline lookup yields CDR1 SGHNT and CDR2 YYREEE (reference sequence). This CDR3 comprises 13 residues. The CDR3 DNA sequence: TGTGCCAGCCGGGACACCGACTCCTACGAGCAGTACTTC. Residues: CASRDTDSYEQYF.

The rearrangement uses TRBV28 and TRBJ2-1; D is ambiguous. Germline CDR1 and CDR2: MDHEN and SYDVKM. CDR3 length: 16 residues. Trimming pared 3 bases from V and 0 bases from J, leaving 12 bases between. Written as DNA, the CDR3 is TGTGCCAGCAGTTTGGATCCTGATCGCTCCTACAATGAGCAGTTCTTC. Amino acid sequence: CASSLDPDRSYNEQFF.

The chain uses TRBV12-2 and TRBJ2-5; the table assigns TRBD2, which was not confirmed against the DNA. TRBV12-2 is a known pseudogene. The CDR3 contains 16 residues. The CDR3 protein is CASRCRTSGPKETQYF. DNA of the CDR3: TGTGCAAGTCGCTGTCGGACTAGCGGGCCTAAAGAGACCCAGTACTTC.

V gene TRBV27 combines with J gene TRBJ2-1; no clear D gene. CDR1 and CDR2 (germline): MNHEY, SMNVEV (reference sequence). This CDR3 comprises 17 residues. Trimming shortened V by 4 bases and J by 1 base, and 17 bases separated the two germline ends. CDR3 DNA: TGTGCCAGCAGTTCATACCCTGCCGGGTCATCCTACAATGAGCAGTTCTTC. Translation gives CASSSYPAGSSYNEQFF.

This clone was picked up one time. V usage is TRBV18 and J usage is TRBJ2-7; the match to TRBD1 covers 10 bases. After removal of 3 bases from V and 4 bases from J, the junction contained 6 bases not matched to a gene. This CDR3 has 15 amino acids. Looked up from germline, CDR1 is KGHSH and CDR2 is LQKENI. CDR3 coding DNA: TGTGCCAGCTCACCCATGACAGGGGGCGGGTACGAGCAGTACTTC. Protein: CASSPMTGGGYEQYF.